This is a list of T cell receptor beta chains from one sample in a study of blood T cell repertoires in COVID-19. The protocol was immunoSEQ multiplex PCR, while the TCRdb copy is restricted to in-frame clones and leaves out a portion. The sample includes hundreds of thousands of clones, 88% of them seen just once. The specimen was peripheral blood. The receptors stem from a young woman with COVID-19, enrolled during active disease. CDR3s include the opening cysteine and the closing phenylalanine or tryptophan. D genes are given only for firm matches. Rows give clone size only sometimes, using once, few, many, or a class for an expanded clone.

CDR3aa: CASSSPTGQETQYF
CDR3nt: TGTGCCAGCAGTTCCCCGACAGGGCAAGAGACCCAGTACTTC
d_gene: TRBD1
j_gene: TRBJ2-5
v_gene: TRBV28
abundance: -

CDR3aa: CASSHRTRTGELFF
CDR3nt: TGTGCCAGCAGCCATCGGACTAGGACCGGGGAGCTGTTTTTT
d_gene: TRBD2
j_gene: TRBJ2-2
v_gene: TRBV3-1/TRBV3-2
abundance: -

CDR3aa: CASSLVGGQGSYNEQFF
CDR3nt: TGCGCCAGCAGCTTGGTCGGGGGTCAGGGCTCCTACAATGAGCAGTTCTTC
d_gene: -
j_gene: TRBJ2-1
v_gene: TRBV5-1
abundance: -

CDR3aa: CSVVALIRTDTQYF
CDR3nt: TGCAGCGTTGTAGCACTCATACGGACAGATACGCAGTATTTT
d_gene: -
j_gene: TRBJ2-3
v_gene: TRBV29-1
abundance: once

CDR3aa: CASGLVEGVGELFF
CDR3nt: TGTGCTAGTGGTTTGGTAGAGGGTGTCGGGGAGCTGTTTTTT
d_gene: -
j_gene: TRBJ2-2
v_gene: TRBV12-5
abundance: -

CDR3aa: CASSLLPGQGTYEQYF
CDR3nt: TGTGCCAGCAGTTTACTCCCGGGACAGGGTACCTACGAGCAGTACTTC
d_gene: TRBD1
j_gene: TRBJ2-7
v_gene: TRBV28
abundance: -

CDR3aa: CASSFFLGPGRSYEQYF
CDR3nt: TGTGCCAGCAGCTTTTTCCTCGGGCCAGGGAGGTCCTACGAGCAGTACTTC
d_gene: -
j_gene: TRBJ2-7
v_gene: TRBV5-6
abundance: -

CDR3aa: CASSSGTGATYEQYF
CDR3nt: TGCGCCAGCAGCTCGGGGACAGGCGCCACCTACGAGCAGTACTTC
d_gene: TRBD1
j_gene: TRBJ2-7
v_gene: TRBV5-1
abundance: -

CDR3aa: CASSPTGTSYEQYF
CDR3nt: TGTGCCAGCAGCCCTACAGGGACCTCCTACGAGCAGTACTTC
d_gene: -
j_gene: TRBJ2-7
v_gene: TRBV6-4
abundance: -

CDR3aa: CASSSTRDRNTDTQYF
CDR3nt: TGTGCCAGCAGTTCGACACGGGACAGAAACACAGATACGCAGTATTTT
d_gene: TRBD1
j_gene: TRBJ2-3
v_gene: TRBV6-7
abundance: -

CDR3aa: CASTEAGSEQFF
CDR3nt: TGTGCCAGCACCGAAGCGGGGTCCGAGCAGTTCTTC
d_gene: TRBD2
j_gene: TRBJ2-1
v_gene: TRBV25-1
abundance: -

CDR3aa: CASSSLTGGSKNIQYF
CDR3nt: TGTGCCAGCAGCTCCTTAACAGGGGGCTCCAAAAACATTCAGTACTTC
d_gene: TRBD1
j_gene: TRBJ2-4
v_gene: TRBV5-6
abundance: -

CDR3aa: CASSSSGTGYYEQYF
CDR3nt: TGTGCCAGCAGCTCTTCCGGGACAGGGTATTACGAGCAGTACTTC
d_gene: -
j_gene: TRBJ2-7
v_gene: TRBV21-1
abundance: -

CDR3aa: CASSAPDRNEQYF
CDR3nt: TGTGCCAGCAGCGCCCCCGACAGAAACGAGCAGTACTTC
d_gene: -
j_gene: TRBJ2-7
v_gene: TRBV9
abundance: -

CDR3aa: CASSLAAGGLNTEAFF
CDR3nt: TGCGCCAGCAGCTTGGCGGCAGGGGGCCTGAACACTGAAGCTTTCTTT
d_gene: TRBD1
j_gene: TRBJ1-1
v_gene: TRBV5-1
abundance: -

CDR3aa: CASSVSAENTGELFF
CDR3nt: TGTGCCAGCAGCGTATCGGCGGAGAACACCGGGGAGCTGTTTTTT
d_gene: -
j_gene: TRBJ2-2
v_gene: TRBV9
abundance: -

CDR3aa: CASSLRQPPGVKELFF
CDR3nt: TGTGCCAGCAGCTTACGGCAACCCCCGGGAGTCAAGGAGCTGTTTTTT
d_gene: -
j_gene: TRBJ2-2
v_gene: TRBV11-2
abundance: -

CDR3aa: CASRAGTESYEQYF
CDR3nt: TGCGCCAGCAGGGCCGGGACAGAGTCCTACGAGCAGTACTTC
d_gene: TRBD1
j_gene: TRBJ2-7
v_gene: TRBV5-1
abundance: -

CDR3aa: CASSSDSLIYNSPLHF
CDR3nt: TGTGCCAGCAGTTCGGACAGTCTGATTTATAATTCACCCCTCCACTTT
d_gene: -
j_gene: TRBJ1-6
v_gene: TRBV6-5
abundance: -

CDR3aa: CASSFRGQETQYF
CDR3nt: TGTGCCAGCAGCTTCCGGGGACAAGAGACCCAGTACTTC
d_gene: -
j_gene: TRBJ2-5
v_gene: TRBV11-2
abundance: -

CDR3aa: CASSLNRNTEAFF
CDR3nt: TGTGCCAGCAGCTTAAACAGGAACACTGAAGCTTTCTTT
d_gene: -
j_gene: TRBJ1-1
v_gene: TRBV11-1
abundance: -

CDR3aa: CASSKGDTDTQYF
CDR3nt: TGTGCCAGCAGTAAAGGGGACACAGATACGCAGTATTTT
d_gene: -
j_gene: TRBJ2-3
v_gene: TRBV6-2/TRBV6-3
abundance: once

CDR3aa: CASSPRTGANEKLFF
CDR3nt: TGTGCCAGCAGCCCTAGGACAGGGGCTAATGAAAAACTGTTTTTT
d_gene: TRBD1
j_gene: TRBJ1-4
v_gene: TRBV5-6
abundance: -

CDR3aa: CSASLAGGFGQETQYF
CDR3nt: TGCAGTGCTAGTTTAGCGGGAGGTTTTGGGCAAGAGACCCAGTACTTC
d_gene: TRBD2
j_gene: TRBJ2-5
v_gene: TRBV20-1
abundance: -

CDR3aa: CASSARLAANTGELFF
CDR3nt: TGTGCCAGCAGCGCGCGACTAGCAGCGAACACCGGGGAGCTGTTTTTT
d_gene: TRBD2
j_gene: TRBJ2-2
v_gene: TRBV9
abundance: -

CDR3aa: CASLGGRSPQETQYF
CDR3nt: TGTGCCAGCCTGGGGGGACGTTCCCCCCAAGAGACCCAGTACTTC
d_gene: -
j_gene: TRBJ2-5
v_gene: TRBV11-1
abundance: -

CDR3aa: CASRPGSQFAGELFF
CDR3nt: TGTGCCAGCAGGCCAGGGTCACAATTCGCCGGGGAGCTGTTTTTT
d_gene: -
j_gene: TRBJ2-2
v_gene: TRBV6-5
abundance: -

CDR3aa: CASSWRDAEQFF
CDR3nt: TGCGCCAGCAGCTGGAGGGATGCTGAGCAGTTCTTC
d_gene: -
j_gene: TRBJ2-1
v_gene: TRBV5-1
abundance: -

CDR3aa: CASTPGTGRSTEAFF
CDR3nt: TGTGCCAGCACCCCAGGGACAGGGAGGTCCACTGAAGCTTTCTTT
d_gene: TRBD1
j_gene: TRBJ1-1
v_gene: TRBV2
abundance: -

CDR3aa: CASSQDGSLNTEAFF
CDR3nt: TGCGCCAGCAGCCAAGATGGGAGTCTGAACACTGAAGCTTTCTTT
d_gene: -
j_gene: TRBJ1-1
v_gene: TRBV4-3
abundance: -

CDR3aa: CASSESGVAYGYTF
CDR3nt: TGTGCCAGCAGTGAGTCGGGGGTAGCCTATGGCTACACCTTC
d_gene: -
j_gene: TRBJ1-2
v_gene: TRBV2
abundance: -

CDR3aa: CASDPLLAVTDTQYF
CDR3nt: TGTGCCAGCGACCCTCTCCTAGCGGTCACAGATACGCAGTATTTT
d_gene: TRBD2
j_gene: TRBJ2-3
v_gene: TRBV7-9
abundance: -

CDR3aa: CATSKRQGQKAKNIQYF
CDR3nt: TGTGCCACCAGCAAAAGACAGGGTCAAAAGGCCAAAAACATTCAGTACTTC
d_gene: TRBD1
j_gene: TRBJ2-4
v_gene: TRBV15
abundance: -

CDR3aa: CASSQGVRQGFTDTQYF
CDR3nt: TGTGCCAGCAGCCAAGGGGTCCGACAGGGATTCACAGATACGCAGTATTTT
d_gene: TRBD1
j_gene: TRBJ2-3
v_gene: TRBV14
abundance: once

CDR3aa: CSVLAAGGNQPQHF
CDR3nt: TGCAGCGTCCTGGCGGCAGGCGGGAATCAGCCCCAGCATTTT
d_gene: -
j_gene: TRBJ1-5
v_gene: TRBV29-1
abundance: few

CDR3aa: CASRRDFGTDTQYF
CDR3nt: TGTGCCAGCAGGCGGGACTTTGGGACAGATACGCAGTATTTT
d_gene: -
j_gene: TRBJ2-3
v_gene: TRBV6-5
abundance: -

CDR3aa: CASSYTGTGELNEQFF
CDR3nt: TGTGCCAGCAGCTATACCGGGACAGGGGAATTAAATGAGCAGTTCTTC
d_gene: TRBD1
j_gene: TRBJ2-1
v_gene: TRBV2
abundance: -

CDR3aa: CAWSLGTGYNSPLHF
CDR3nt: TGTGCCTGGAGTCTCGGGACAGGGTATAATTCACCCCTCCACTTT
d_gene: TRBD1
j_gene: TRBJ1-6
v_gene: TRBV30
abundance: -

CDR3aa: CASSQGKETQYF
CDR3nt: TGTGCCAGCAGCCAGGGCAAGGAGACCCAGTACTTC
d_gene: -
j_gene: TRBJ2-5
v_gene: TRBV3-1/TRBV3-2
abundance: -

CDR3aa: CASSLKWGSHTEAFF
CDR3nt: TGTGCCAGCAGTTTAAAGTGGGGCTCCCACACTGAAGCTTTCTTT
d_gene: -
j_gene: TRBJ1-1
v_gene: TRBV27
abundance: -

CDR3aa: CASSLGLAGGYNEQFF
CDR3nt: TGTGCCAGCAGCTTGGGCCTAGCGGGAGGATACAATGAGCAGTTCTTC
d_gene: TRBD2
j_gene: TRBJ2-1
v_gene: TRBV5-4
abundance: few

CDR3aa: CASSYTGTWDYEQYF
CDR3nt: TGTGCCAGCAGTTACACTGGGACATGGGACTACGAGCAGTACTTC
d_gene: -
j_gene: TRBJ2-7
v_gene: TRBV6-2/TRBV6-3
abundance: -

CDR3aa: CASSRWDRTNEQYF
CDR3nt: TGTGCCAGCAGCCGCTGGGACAGGACCAACGAGCAGTACTTC
d_gene: TRBD1
j_gene: TRBJ2-7
v_gene: TRBV28
abundance: -

CDR3aa: CATTQGVETQYF
CDR3nt: TGTGCCACCACACAGGGGGTAGAGACCCAGTACTTC
d_gene: TRBD1
j_gene: TRBJ2-5
v_gene: TRBV28
abundance: -

CDR3aa: CASSTGGNTEAFF
CDR3nt: TGCGCCAGCAGCACAGGGGGCAACACTGAAGCTTTCTTT
d_gene: TRBD1
j_gene: TRBJ1-1
v_gene: TRBV5-1
abundance: -

CDR3aa: CASSNSGTDNTEAFF
CDR3nt: TGTGCCAGCAGCAACTCCGGGACAGATAACACTGAAGCTTTCTTT
d_gene: TRBD1
j_gene: TRBJ1-1
v_gene: TRBV6-5
abundance: once